These 21 T cell receptor beta chains share one sample of origin, sequenced in a study of blood T cell repertoires in COVID-19. Sequencing was performed with immunoSEQ multiplex PCR; in TCRdb, only in-frame clones are kept and a portion is missing. The data show more than 150,000 clones, roughly 81% seen once. Sample: peripheral blood. The source of these receptors is a woman aged 80 or older with COVID-19, enrolled during active disease.

The rearrangement uses TRBV27 and TRBJ2-7; 11 bases map to TRBD2. Germline-derived CDR1 and CDR2 are MNHEY and SMNVEV (reference sequence). V was pared by 4 bases and J by 3 bases, with 17 bases of the junction left unmatched. CDR3 length: 19 residues. The CDR3 region is CASSSKTPLSGRELYEQYF. CDR3 DNA sequence: TGTGCCAGCAGTTCAAAAACCCCACTTAGCGGGAGGGAACTCTACGAGCAGTACTTC.

This clone has only one observation. V and J are TRBV6-5 and TRBJ1-2, with 9 bases matching TRBD1. The CDR3 spans 15 residues. J was trimmed by 3 bases and V by 5 bases; bases with no gene match: 7. Germline V gene sequence: CDR1 MNHEY, CDR2 SVGAGI. The CDR3: CASSTAGQGYYGYTF. DNA of the CDR3: TGTGCCAGCAGTACCGCGGGACAGGGATACTATGGCTACACCTTC.

The chain uses TRBV27 and TRBJ2-1; D is undetermined. Germline V lookup: CDR1 MNHEY, CDR2 SMNVEV (reference sequence). The CDR3 is made up of 13 amino acids. The germline V and J ends were trimmed by 5 bases and 2 bases, with 7 bases remaining between them. The CDR3, as DNA: TGTGCCAGCAGTATCCAGGCCTACAATGAGCAGTTCTTC. Its translation: CASSIQAYNEQFF.

As to this clone: The same CDR3 is also encoded by other DNA sequences in this sample. The chain links TRBV6-5 to TRBJ1-2; no definite D call. The germline V and J ends were trimmed by 6 bases and 5 bases, with 7 bases remaining between them. The CDR3 contains 11 residues. CDR1 and CDR2 from the germline V gene are MNHEY and SVGAGI. CDR3 residues: CASRGLYGYTF. In DNA, the CDR3 is TGTGCCAGCAGGGGCTTATATGGCTACACCTTC.

DNA of the CDR3: TGTGCCAGCAGCTTAGCAGGGACAGGTATCATAGGCCGTAATTCACCCCTCCACTTT. Its translation is CASSLAGTGIIGRNSPLHF. The rearrangement links TRBV7-2 to TRBJ1-6; 8 bases map to TRBD1. V shed 0 bases and J 6 bases; nucleotides not matched to a gene: 13. The CDR3 loop spans 19 amino acids. Per the germline V gene, CDR1 is SGHTA and CDR2 is FQGNSA.

The rearrangement uses TRBV3-1 (or the pseudogene TRBV3-2) and TRBJ1-5, with TRBD1 matching over 7 bases. Trimming at V came to 3 bases and at J to 0 bases, leaving 11 bases not matched to a gene. CDR1 is LGHDT, CDR2 YNNKEL, per germline (reference sequence). The CDR3 contains 18 residues. CDR3 residues: CASSQARTGLYSNQPQHF. Written as DNA, the CDR3 is TGTGCCAGCAGCCAGGCCCGGACAGGCCTCTATAGCAATCAGCCCCAGCATTTT.

This clone has just a few counts. The chain recombines TRBV7-6 with TRBJ2-7; weak D call: TRBD1 (6 bases). This CDR3 has 15 amino acids. V was shortened by 1 base and J by 2 bases, with 12 bases between the two germline ends. Looked up from germline, CDR1 is SGHVS and CDR2 is FNYEAQ. The CDR3: CASSLGWDTTYEQYF. DNA for the CDR3: TGTGCCAGCAGCTTAGGGTGGGACACTACCTACGAGCAGTACTTC.

CDR3 sequence: CASSVAQGAGDEKLFF. CDR3 sequence (DNA): TGTGCCAGCAGCGTAGCCCAGGGGGCTGGGGATGAAAAACTGTTTTTT. The rearrangement links TRBV9 to TRBJ1-4; 8 bases map to TRBD1. CDR1 SGDLS and CDR2 YYNGEE come from the germline V gene. The CDR3 has 16 amino acids. The ends lost 0 bases at V and 6 bases at J; junction bases unmatched: 7.

V is TRBV27 and J is TRBJ2-7, with 7 positions matching TRBD2. The CDR3 has 13 amino acids. The germline V gene encodes CDR1 MNHEY and CDR2 SMNVEV (reference sequence). Trimming removed 2 bases from V and 2 bases from J; junction bases left unmatched: 0. The CDR3 DNA reads TGTGCCAGCAGTTTAGGGAGGGCCTACGAGCAGTACTTC. Its translation is CASSLGRAYEQYF.

This chain uses TRBV3-1 (or the pseudogene TRBV3-2) with TRBJ2-7; D gene ambiguous. The CDR3 consists of 15 residues. Trimming cost V 0 bases and J 3 bases, with 12 bases left between them. CDR1 LGHDT and CDR2 YNNKEL come from the germline V gene (reference sequence). As DNA, the CDR3 is TGTGCCAGCAGCCAAGACTATCATCCCTTCTACGAGCAGTACTTC. It translates to CASSQDYHPFYEQYF.

The J gene is TRBJ2-1, the V gene TRBV12-3 or TRBV12-4, with D tentatively TRBD1 (5 bases). The ends were cut back, 3 bases at V and 10 bases at J, with 10 bases in the middle. There are 12 residues in the CDR3. CDR3 sequence: CASSFLRTEQFF. The DNA for the CDR3 is TGTGCCAGCAGTTTTCTCCGGACAGAGCAGTTCTTC.

As DNA, the CDR3 is TGTGCCAGCAGCTTGGGACAGGGGAGCAACTATGGCTACACCTTC. Encoded protein: CASSLGQGSNYGYTF. This chain uses TRBV5-4 with TRBJ1-2, with 8 positions matching TRBD1. Germline V gene sequence: CDR1 SGHNT, CDR2 YYREEE (reference sequence). J lost 2 bases, V lost 0 bases, and 3 bases had no gene match. This CDR3 is built from 15 residues. The full variable domain, rest sourced from reference TRBV5-4 and TRBJ1-2, is ETGVTQSPTHLIKTRGQQVTLRCSSQSGHNTVSWYQQALGQGPQFIFQYYREEENGRGNFPPRFSGLQFPNYSSELNVNALELDDSALYLCASSLGQGSNYGYTFGSGTRLTVV.

The chain recombines TRBV6-2 or TRBV6-3 with TRBJ2-1; 7 nucleotides line up with TRBD2. Losses at the gene ends were 2 bases for V and 10 bases for J; bases not matched to a gene: 5. This CDR3 comprises 13 residues. Germline CDR1 reads MNHEY; CDR2 reads SVGEGT. The CDR3 region is CASSYRTSREQFF. CDR3 bases: TGTGCCAGCAGTTACAGGACTAGTCGGGAGCAGTTCTTC.

A remark on this clone: At one boundary the junction diverges from the germline segment, which might be a read error. V gene TRBV28 combines with J gene TRBJ1-1; D call uncertain. The CDR3 has 15 residues. Germline V lookup: CDR1 MDHEN, CDR2 SYDVKM. CDR3 nucleotides: TGTGCCAGCATTTTAAGCCCCAATGGTAGTCCTGAAGCTTTCTTT. Amino acids: CASILSPNGSPEAFF. Looking up the rest from reference TRBV28 and TRBJ1-1 gives the full variable domain: DVKVTQSSRYLVKRTGEKVFLECVQDMDHENMFWYRQDPGLGLRLIYFSYDVKMKEKGDIPEGYSVSREKKERFSLILESASTNQTSMYLCASILSPNGSPEAFFGQGTRLTVV.

This clone was picked up a small number of times. The chain carries TRBV30 and TRBJ1-1, with unresolved D. CDR3 length equals 15 residues. The ends were cut back, 2 bases at V and 10 bases at J, with 23 bases in the middle. The germline V gene has CDR1 GTSNPN and CDR2 SVGIG (reference sequence). The CDR3 protein is CAWSKVTAIGSGAFF. CDR3 bases: TGTGCCTGGAGTAAGGTTACGGCCATAGGCAGCGGAGCTTTCTTT.

The chain combines TRBV6-2 or TRBV6-3 with TRBJ1-1; D unclear. The germline V gene has CDR1 MNHEY and CDR2 SVGEGT. The V end was cut by 5 bases, the J end by 3 bases, with 13 bases between. The CDR3 loop spans 14 amino acids. CDR3 bases: TGTGCCAGCAGTACGGGGTTAACTCACACTGAAGCTTTCTTT. The encoded protein is CASSTGLTHTEAFF.

The V and J genes are TRBV7-9 and TRBJ2-7; D not resolved. The V gene lost 1 base and the J gene lost 2 bases, with 9 bases spanning the gap. This CDR3 spans 14 amino acids. Per germline, CDR1 SEHNR and CDR2 FQNEAQ (reference sequence). This CDR3 reads CASSLVVSPYEQYF. The CDR3 DNA sequence: TGTGCCAGCAGCTTAGTGGTCAGTCCCTACGAGCAGTACTTC.

The V gene is TRBV5-1, the J gene TRBJ1-2; 11 bases match TRBD1. The germline V gene has CDR1 SGHRS and CDR2 YFSETQ. This CDR3 comprises 14 residues. The V segment lost 0 bases and the J segment 7 bases; nucleotides outside the gene matches: 2. The CDR3 region has the DNA TGCGCCAGCAGCTTGGAAGGGACAGGGGGTGGCTACACCTTC. Protein: CASSLEGTGGGYTF.

The CDR3 protein is CASSQEQGANEQYF. CDR3 coding DNA: TGTGCCAGCAGCCAAGAACAGGGGGCCAACGAGCAGTACTTC. The chain is built from TRBV14 and TRBJ2-7; 9 positions agree with TRBD1. V was pared by 0 bases and J by 5 bases, with 2 bases of the junction left unmatched. The germline V gene encodes CDR1 SGHDN and CDR2 FVKESK. The CDR3 is 14 residues long.

CDR3 in amino acids: CASSVAPSSYNEQFF. Here the CDR3 DNA reads TGTGCCAGCAGCGTCGCACCGAGCTCCTACAATGAGCAGTTCTTC. The chain couples TRBV5-6 to TRBJ2-1; D unclear. V was shortened by 4 bases and J by 0 bases, with 11 bases between the two germline ends. The CDR3 extends over 15 amino acids. Germline V gene data show CDR1 as SGHDT and CDR2 as YYEEEE.

The CDR3 sequence is CAWSVLGQGVAEAFF. CDR3 sequence (DNA): TGTGCCTGGAGTGTACTGGGACAGGGAGTTGCTGAAGCTTTCTTT. This sequence joins TRBV30 and TRBJ1-1, with 9 nucleotides matching TRBD1. Losses at the gene ends were 0 bases for V and 6 bases for J; bases not matched to a gene: 8. The CDR3 is made up of 15 amino acids. Germline assignment: CDR1 GTSNPN and CDR2 SVGIG (reference sequence). The whole variable domain, filled in from reference TRBV30 and TRBJ1-1, reads SQTIHQWPATLVQPVGSPLSLECTVEGTSNPNLYWYRQAAGRGLQLLFYSVGIGQISSEVPQNLSASRPQDRQFILSSKKLLLSDSGFYLCAWSVLGQGVAEAFFGQGTRLTVV.